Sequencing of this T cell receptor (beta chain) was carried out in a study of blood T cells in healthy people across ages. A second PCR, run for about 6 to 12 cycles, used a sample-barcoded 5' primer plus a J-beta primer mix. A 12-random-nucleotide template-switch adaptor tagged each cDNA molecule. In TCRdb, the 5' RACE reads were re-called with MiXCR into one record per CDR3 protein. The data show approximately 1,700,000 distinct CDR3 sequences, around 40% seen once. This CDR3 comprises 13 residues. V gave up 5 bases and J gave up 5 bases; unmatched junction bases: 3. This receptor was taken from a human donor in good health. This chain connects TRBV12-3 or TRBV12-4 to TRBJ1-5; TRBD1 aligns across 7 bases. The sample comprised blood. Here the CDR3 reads CASSAGQDQPQHF. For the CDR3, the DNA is TGTGCCAGCAGTGCCGGACAGGATCAGCCCCAGCATTTT.